This TCR gamma chain was observed in a study of Vδ1+ human thymocytes. Broader study findings: Despite high sort purity, approximately 20% of thymic T cell receptor delta sequences were Vdelta2. Thymic TRG and TRD repertoires appeared highly polyclonal.

V dropped 1 base and J dropped 6; count of bases not matched to a gene: 15. This CDR3 is built from 16 residues. The germline CDR1 and CDR2 sequences are GITISATS and ISYDGTV (reference sequence). Thymocytes were sorted as CD3+ TCRVdelta1+ TCRVdelta2- after alphabeta T cell depletion. RNA was extracted from the cells and then reverse transcribed. Multiplex PCR used pooled V-gene forward primers and a constant-region reverse primer to amplify CDR3s. TCRdb processed the multiplex PCR reads again with the CATT caller. The data contain about 11,000 gamma-chain clones, around 40% of them singletons. Comments on this clone: Its antigen is undetermined.

V is TRGV9 and J is TRGJ1 or TRGJ2. The J gene comes from matching the DNA to germline here; TCRdb lacks it. The receptor was derived from a boy in the first two years of life who had congenital heart surgery. The sample comprised Vdelta1+ gamma-delta thymocytes from the thymus. Subset reported: FACS-sorted CD3+ TCRalphabeta- TCRVdelta1+ TCRVdelta2- thymocytes. The CDR3 spells CALWEVLRIWGYKKLF. CDR3 bases: TGTGCCTTGTGGGAGGTCCTCAGAATTTGGGGTTATAAGAAACTCTTT.